The 10 T cell receptor beta chains given below trace back to one sample, sequenced in a study of T cell responses to AZD1222 COVID-19 vaccine. This table comes from immunoSEQ multiplex PCR, and its TCRdb copy is limited to in-frame clones, with some not included. The repertoire holds 95,000 to 150,000 clones, with 80% to 90% as singletons. Material: peripheral blood, obtained on day 0 of AZD1222 vaccination. Receptors were obtained from an adult in good health.

This chain joins TRBV14 and TRBJ1-6; no clear D gene. Germline CDR1 and CDR2: SGHDN and FVKESK. The CDR3 contains 13 residues. V was cut by 5 bases and J by 6 bases, with 8 bases left in between. For the CDR3, the DNA is TGTGCCAGCAGCTACAGCGGTAATTCACCCCTCCACTTT. Translated: CASSYSGNSPLHF. Drawing the rest from reference TRBV14 and TRBJ1-6, the complete variable domain is EAGVTQFPSHSVIEKGQTVTLRCDPISGHDNLYWYRRVMGKEIKFLLHFVKESKQDESGMPNNRFLAERTGGTYSTLKVQPAELEDSGVYFCASSYSGNSPLHFGNGTRLTVT.

The V gene is TRBV13, the J gene TRBJ2-1; 15 bases line up with TRBD2. Germline CDR1 and CDR2: PRHDT and FYEKMQ (reference sequence). The length of the CDR3 is 16 residues. The ends lost 5 bases at V and 8 bases at J; junction bases unmatched: 7. CDR3: CASSQGTSGRIDEQFF. CDR3 DNA sequence: TGTGCCAGCAGCCAAGGGACTAGCGGGAGGATCGATGAGCAGTTCTTC.

This clone has only a few counts. The chain joins TRBV7-2 to TRBJ2-1, with D tentatively TRBD1 (5 bases). The CDR3 contains 15 residues. CDR1 SGHTA and CDR2 FQGNSA come from the germline V gene. The V gene lost 5 bases and the J gene lost 5 bases, with 16 bases spanning the gap. The CDR3 DNA sequence: TGTGCCAGCAGCCCCTGGGCAGGGTCGAACAATGAGCAGTTCTTC. Translated: CASSPWAGSNNEQFF.

In the case of this clone: The junction and the germline gene differ at one end; a read error may be behind it. The chain recombines TRBV10-3 with TRBJ2-3; 13 bases are a match to TRBD2. Germline assignment: CDR1 ENHRY and CDR2 SYGVKD. There are 16 residues in the CDR3. The CDR3 nucleotides read TGTGCCATCACAATGACTAGCGGGGGGCCTGGTGATATGCAGTATTTT. It is translated as CAITMTSGGPGDMQYF.

The chain joins TRBV7-2 to TRBJ2-5; weak D call: TRBD2 (6 bases). V lost 5 bases and J lost 3, with 10 bases in between. CDR3 size: 13 residues. The V gene's germline CDR1 is SGHTA and CDR2 FQGNSA. CDR3 amino acids: CASSRGGEETQYF. CDR3 nucleotide sequence: TGTGCCAGCAGCCGAGGAGGGGAAGAGACCCAGTACTTC.

The chain carries TRBV19 and TRBJ2-2; D is unclear. This CDR3 region has 17 residues. V was pared by 5 bases and J by 0 bases, with 16 bases between. Germline V CDR1 and CDR2: LNHDA, SQIVND (reference sequence). CDR3 residues: CASSYYLGFANTGELFF. The CDR3 coding sequence is TGTGCCAGTAGTTATTACTTAGGATTCGCGAACACCGGGGAGCTGTTTTTT.

In this sample, this clone turned up a few times. The J gene is TRBJ2-7, the V gene TRBV5-1; D is unclear. The V end lost 4 bases, the J end lost 6 bases, and 11 bases lay between the germline ends. The CDR3 has 12 amino acids. Germline values: CDR1 SGHRS, CDR2 YFSETQ. The DNA for the CDR3 is TGCGCCAGCAGCCCGCGAGGCGGCGAGCAGTACTTC. Translating gives CASSPRGGEQYF.

In this sample, this clone turned up once. The chain links TRBV5-1 to TRBJ1-3, with no clear D. V lost 0 bases to trimming and J lost 1 base, with 8 bases between them. Germline-derived CDR1 and CDR2 are SGHRS and YFSETQ. The CDR3 is 15 amino acids. The CDR3 is CASSLATGSGNTIYF. The CDR3 region has the DNA TGCGCCAGCAGCTTGGCTACGGGGTCTGGAAACACCATATATTTT.

The chain carries TRBV27 and TRBJ1-3; no reliable D call. The germline CDR1 and CDR2 sequences are MNHEY and SMNVEV (reference sequence). V shed 3 bases and J shed 0 bases, with 6 bases lying between them. This CDR3 spans 14 amino acids. The CDR3 here is CASSLKASGNTIYF. DNA for the CDR3: TGTGCCAGCAGTTTGAAGGCCTCTGGAAACACCATATATTTT.

Only one count was recorded for this clone. This chain connects TRBV11-2 to TRBJ2-1, with D hard to call. V lost 7 bases, J lost 4 bases, and 5 bases lay in between. This CDR3 is built from 11 residues. Germline values: CDR1 SGHAT, CDR2 FQNNGV. The CDR3 coding sequence is TGTGCCAGCACCATTTACAATGAGCAGTTCTTC. The encoded protein is CASTIYNEQFF.